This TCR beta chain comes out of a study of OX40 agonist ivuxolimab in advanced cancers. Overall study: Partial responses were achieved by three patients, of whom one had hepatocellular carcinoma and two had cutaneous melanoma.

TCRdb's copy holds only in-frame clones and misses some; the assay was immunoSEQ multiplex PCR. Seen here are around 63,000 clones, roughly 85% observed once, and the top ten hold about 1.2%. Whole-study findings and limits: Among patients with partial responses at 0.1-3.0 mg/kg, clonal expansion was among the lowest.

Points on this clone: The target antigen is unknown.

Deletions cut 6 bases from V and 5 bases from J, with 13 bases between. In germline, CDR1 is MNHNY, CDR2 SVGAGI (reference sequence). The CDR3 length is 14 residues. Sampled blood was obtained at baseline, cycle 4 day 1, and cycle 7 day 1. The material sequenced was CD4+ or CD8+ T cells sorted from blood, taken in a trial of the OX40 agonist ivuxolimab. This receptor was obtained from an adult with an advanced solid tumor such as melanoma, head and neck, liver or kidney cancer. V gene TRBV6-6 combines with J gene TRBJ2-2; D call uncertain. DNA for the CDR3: TGTGCCAGCAGCCACCTACCTGGGACCGGGGAGCTGTTTTTT. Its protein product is CASSHLPGTGELFF.